A single T cell receptor beta chain is shown here with its context. Original processing methods: The assay estimated nucleated cells by amplifying reference gene primers. TCRdb's copy holds only in-frame clones and misses some; the assay was immunoSEQ multiplex PCR. V and J calls and clone size are those listed in that table; D and trimming were worked out from the DNA. The table records roughly 250,000 clones, 75% to 90% of them present only once. The study drew participants aged about 18 to 89 years from roughly 25 US areas. What the recovered Cohort 3 donors had was two negative PCRs, clearance, or symptom resolution. This entry comes from a study of blood T cell repertoires in COVID-19. On the study more broadly: PBMCs, B-cell-depleted T cells, or T cells were the source of the cDNA or gDNA that made up the material.

Looked up from germline, CDR1 is SGHAT and CDR2 is FQNNGV. CDR3 length equals 14 residues. Trimming removed 1 base at V and 1 base at J, with 7 bases between. Sequencing used PBMCs or T cells enriched from blood (not recorded which). The chain links TRBV11-2 to TRBJ2-5, with D perhaps TRBD1 (5 bases). The receptor comes from a woman aged 18-29 years who had recovered from COVID-19. The chain's CDR3 is CASSLGQTQETQYF. For the CDR3, the DNA is TGTGCCAGCAGCTTAGGACAGACCCAAGAGACCCAGTACTTC. The full variable domain, its missing parts supplied by reference TRBV11-2 and TRBJ2-5, is EAGVAQSPRYKIIEKRQSVAFWCNPISGHATLYWYQQILGQGPKLLIQFQNNGVVDDSQLPKDRFSAERLKGVDSTLKIQPAKLEDSAVYLCASSLGQTQETQYFGPGTRLLVL.